Listed here are 31 T cell receptor beta chains from one sample, sequenced in a study of T cells in Graves' hyperthyroidism and ophthalmopathy. The TCR beta CDR3 regions underwent amplification using RNA transcripts as the source. TCR CDR3 regions were first amplified by RT-PCR with HTBI primers. TCRdb re-called the multiplex PCR reads through MiXCR, storing one row per CDR3 protein. This sample has hundreds of thousands of distinct CDR3 sequences, with about 17% found just once. Sequenced material: blood. These receptors all come from a man aged 35 to 55 with Graves' hyperthyroidism.

This clonotype was counted between two and nine times. This rearrangement joins TRBV20-1 to TRBJ2-7; D gene unclear. V lost 7 bases and J lost 4, with 17 bases in between. Germline V lookup: CDR1 DFQATT, CDR2 SNEGSKA (reference sequence). The CDR3 loop spans 13 amino acids. CDR3 nucleotide sequence: TGCAGTGTCTCCCCTACAAGGGCTTACGAGCAGTACTTC. Protein sequence: CSVSPTRAYEQYF.

The table lists this clonotype with many counts. The J gene is TRBJ1-1, the V gene TRBV11-3; D perhaps matches TRBD1 (6 bases). V lost 3 bases, J lost 7 bases, and 12 bases lay in between. CDR3 length: 13 residues. Germline V gene sequence: CDR1 SGHNT, CDR2 YENEEA. The CDR3: CASSLGALGEAFF. The CDR3 nucleotides are TGTGCCAGCAGCTTGGGGGCCCTGGGTGAAGCTTTCTTT.

This clonotype was detected many times. The chain is built from TRBV11-1 and TRBJ1-2; 7 positions agree with TRBD1. CDR3 length: 14 residues. Germline V CDR1 and CDR2: SGHAT, FQDESV (reference sequence). Losses at the gene ends were 5 bases for V and 5 bases for J; bases not matched to a gene: 8. CDR3: CASSIDGTDYGYTF. The CDR3 bases are TGTGCCAGCAGCATTGATGGGACAGATTATGGCTACACCTTC. The full variable domain, rest sourced from reference TRBV11-1 and TRBJ1-2, is EAEVAQSPRYKITEKSQAVAFWCDPISGHATLYWYRQILGQGPELLVQFQDESVVDDSQLPKDRFSAERLKGVDSTLKIQPAELGDSAMYLCASSIDGTDYGYTFGSGTRLTVV.

Of note for this clonotype: This may come from a read error, since a much larger clone is one base off. This is likely a read error, given that the CDR3 carries no conserved phenylalanine or tryptophan at its end. The gene calls are TRBV18 and TRBJ2-5; D tentatively fits TRBD1 or TRBD2 (5 bases each). The CDR3 is 15 amino acids. CDR1 and CDR2 (germline): KGHSH, LQKENI. The V end lost 4 bases, the J end lost 4 bases, and 16 bases lay between the germline ends. The CDR3 DNA reads as TGTGCCAGCTCACTGCCTAGGGACGGCACAGAGACCCAGTACTCC. It codes for CASSLPRDGTETQYS.

At least ten counts were recorded for this clonotype. The J gene is TRBJ2-5, the V gene TRBV18; 7 nucleotides line up with TRBD1. Germline V gene lookup returns CDR1 KGHSH and CDR2 LQKENI. The CDR3 consists of 16 residues. After removal of 2 bases from V and 2 bases from J, the junction contained 8 bases not matched to a gene. The CDR3 DNA reads as TGTGCCAGCTCACCATCCGGGACAGATCGACAAGAGACCCAGTACTTC. Translating it yields CASSPSGTDRQETQYF.

The J gene is TRBJ1-2, the V gene TRBV6-4, with 10 nucleotides matching TRBD1. Germline CDR1 reads MRHNA; CDR2 reads SNTAGT. The CDR3 spans 15 residues. J gave up 6 bases and V 6 bases, and 10 bases lay outside the gene matches. CDR3 DNA sequence: TGTGCCAGCAGAGAGGGACAGGGGACAGTAAATGGCTACACCTTC. As protein: CASREGQGTVNGYTF.

Only one count was recorded for this clonotype. V is TRBV12-3 or TRBV12-4 and J is TRBJ1-4; D is possibly TRBD1 (5 bases). V lost 0 bases, J lost 8 bases, and 19 bases lay in between. The CDR3 sequence is 17 residues long. CDR3 protein: CASSLAWTGTSGEKLFF. The DNA of the CDR3 is TGTGCCAGCAGTTTAGCTTGGACCGGGACCAGTGGAGAAAAACTGTTTTTT.

In its sample, this clonotype was seen many times. The rearrangement joins TRBV20-1 to TRBJ2-7; TRBD2 matches 9 bases. V shed 6 bases, J shed 5 bases, and the junction held 8 bases outside the gene matches. The CDR3 is 13 amino acids. Germline assignment: CDR1 DFQATT and CDR2 SNEGSKA (reference sequence). In DNA, the CDR3 is TGCAGTGCCCCGAGCGGGGGGCGCAACGAGCAGTACTTC. Amino acid sequence: CSAPSGGRNEQYF.

This clonotype was detected many times. The gene calls are TRBV6-1 and TRBJ2-1; 7 bases line up with TRBD1. Germline V CDR1 and CDR2: MNHNS, SASEGT. This CDR3 is 15 amino acids long. V gave up 5 bases and J gave up 7 bases; unmatched junction bases: 11. For the CDR3, the DNA is TGTGCCAGCAGTTCCAACGACCGCAGGGGGAATGAGCAGTTCTTC. Protein: CASSSNDRRGNEQFF.

This clonotype has a count of ten or more. The V gene is TRBV2, the J gene TRBJ1-5; TRBD1 agrees at 9 bases. CDR3 length: 15 amino acids. CDR1 is SNHLY, CDR2 FYNNEI, per germline. The V and J ends lost 4 bases and 5 bases, in that order; junction bases with no gene match: 6. The CDR3 loop is CASSGQGVGDQPQHF. CDR3 DNA: TGTGCCAGCAGTGGACAGGGGGTGGGAGATCAGCCCCAGCATTTT.

This clonotype occurred a few times. This chain links TRBV20-1 with TRBJ1-6, with D unclear. V lost 6 bases and J 6 bases, leaving 12 bases between the germline ends. CDR3 length equals 13 residues. Germline values: CDR1 DFQATT, CDR2 SNEGSKA (reference sequence). CDR3 amino acids: CSARTAVNSPLHF. CDR3 DNA: TGCAGTGCGCGGACGGCCGTTAATTCACCCCTCCACTTT.

This clonotype was picked up a small number of times. The chain employs TRBV6-2 or TRBV6-3 and TRBJ2-1; TRBD1 matches at 8 bases. V shed 5 bases and J 9 bases; nucleotides not matched to a gene: 27. Germline V lookup: CDR1 MNHEY, CDR2 SVGEGT. The length of the CDR3 is 20 residues. The CDR3 here is CASSPGPGDRGRMAVSEQFF. The CDR3 nucleotides are TGTGCCAGCAGTCCCGGGCCCGGAGACAGGGGACGTATGGCGGTCAGTGAGCAGTTCTTC.

This clonotype was recorded once. The gene calls are TRBV7-9 and TRBJ2-2; 12 bases are a match to TRBD1. Germline V gene sequence: CDR1 SEHNR, CDR2 FQNEAQ (reference sequence). The CDR3 has 17 residues. J gave up 2 bases and V 6 bases, and 7 bases lay outside the gene matches. CDR3 sequence: CASSSIGTGGNTGELFF. The CDR3 coding sequence is TGTGCCAGCAGTTCCATTGGGACAGGGGGCAACACCGGGGAGCTGTTTTTT.

This chain joins TRBV18 and TRBJ2-1, with 8 nucleotides matching TRBD2. The CDR3 is made up of 16 amino acids. Germline V gene lookup returns CDR1 KGHSH and CDR2 LQKENI. The trim removed 0 bases at V and 6 bases at J, leaving 7 bases unmatched. This CDR3 is CASSPPGLAGFNEQFF. CDR3 DNA sequence: TGTGCCAGCTCACCACCCGGGCTAGCGGGTTTCAATGAGCAGTTCTTC.

In its sample, this clonotype was seen a few times. This sequence may be a read error, since a much larger clone differs from it by one base. This chain connects TRBV7-9 to TRBJ1-2; D remains ambiguous. Germline CDR1 reads SEHNR; CDR2 reads FQNEAQ (reference sequence). The CDR3 contains 12 residues. In DNA form, the CDR3 reads TGTGCCAGCAGCCTGGACGCCTATGGCTACGCCTTC. It yields the protein CASSLDAYGYAF.

This rearrangement joins TRBV6-2 or TRBV6-3 to TRBJ1-1; D perhaps matches TRBD1 (5 bases). Germline loops: CDR1 MNHEY, CDR2 SVGEGT. The CDR3 is 16 residues long. V dropped 4 bases and J dropped 5 bases, with 20 bases sitting between them. The CDR3, as DNA: TGTGCCAGCAGTTGGTGGCCCGGGAGGGGCCGTACTGAAGCTTTCTTT. Protein product: CASSWWPGRGRTEAFF.

The chain recombines TRBV12-3 or TRBV12-4 with TRBJ1-1; D not resolved. The V end lost 7 bases, the J end lost 2 bases, and 11 bases lay between the germline ends. This CDR3 has 13 residues. The CDR3 region has the DNA TGTGCCAGCATCACACTAGGTAACACTGAAGCTTTCTTT. It translates to CASITLGNTEAFF.

The V and J genes are TRBV20-1 and TRBJ2-2; maybe TRBD2 (5 bases). V lost 2 bases to trimming and J lost 7 bases, with 14 bases between them. Germline loops: CDR1 DFQATT, CDR2 SNEGSKA (reference sequence). The CDR3 runs to 14 residues. CDR3 residues: CSARRSRVIGELFF. In DNA form, the CDR3 reads TGCAGTGCTAGACGTTCGAGGGTAATCGGGGAGCTGTTTTTT.

This clonotype occurred many times. V gene TRBV18 combines with J gene TRBJ2-7, with D unresolved. The CDR3 consists of 14 residues. Trimming removed 0 bases from V and 7 bases from J, with 13 bases in between. The germline V gene encodes CDR1 KGHSH and CDR2 LQKENI. This CDR3 is CASSPPVSSREQYF. The DNA of the CDR3 is TGTGCCAGCTCACCACCCGTCTCAAGCCGGGAGCAGTACTTC.

This clonotype was recorded at least ten times. This chain uses TRBV6-5 with TRBJ1-5; no reliable D call. Germline lookup yields CDR1 MNHEY and CDR2 SVGAGI. The V gene lost 2 bases and the J gene lost 1 base, with 9 bases spanning the gap. This CDR3 contains 15 residues. The CDR3 DNA reads as TGTGCCAGCAGTTACGATCGTTGGAGCAATCAGCCCCAGCATTTT. Amino acid sequence: CASSYDRWSNQPQHF.

This clonotype was picked up many times. This rearrangement joins TRBV7-2 to TRBJ2-3; D unresolved. Trimming took 1 base from V and 6 from J, leaving 17 bases between them. CDR1 is SGHTA and CDR2 is FQGNSA in the germline V gene. This CDR3 contains 16 residues. The CDR3 nucleotides are TGTGCCAGCAGCTTAGAGGGCAGAGCTCAGGTGGATACGCAGTATTTT. The encoded protein is CASSLEGRAQVDTQYF. The full variable domain, in which reference TRBV7-2 and TRBJ2-3 provide the parts outside the CDR3, is GAGVSQSPSNKVTEKGKDVELRCDPISGHTALYWYRQSLGQGLEFLIYFQGNSAPDKSGLPSDRFSAERTGGSVSTLTIQRTQQEDSAVYLCASSLEGRAQVDTQYFGPGTRLTVL.

This chain links TRBV29-1 with TRBJ1-5; no clear D gene. CDR1 and CDR2 from the germline V gene are SQVTM and ANQGSEA. The V end was cut by 4 bases, the J end by 9 bases, with 13 bases between. This CDR3 contains 12 residues. DNA of the CDR3: TGCAGCGTTGGTTTACCCGGCGGGCCCCAGCATTTT. It is translated as CSVGLPGGPQHF. Full variable domain (rest looked up from reference TRBV29-1 and TRBJ1-5): SAVISQKPSRDICQRGTSLTIQCQVDSQVTMMFWYRQQPGQSLTLIATANQGSEATYESGFVIDKFPISRPNLTFSTLTVSNMSPEDSSIYLCSVGLPGGPQHFGDGTRLSIL.

This clonotype has more than one count but fewer than ten. The chain is built from TRBV24-1 and TRBJ2-2, with a weak D call TRBD2 (5 bases). CDR3 length: 15 residues. Germline CDR1 reads KGHDR; CDR2 reads SFDVKD. Trimming took off 0 bases at V and 1 base at J, with 5 bases between the two ends. CDR3 loop: CATSDLEGNTGELFF. For the CDR3, the DNA is TGTGCCACCAGTGATTTGGAGGGGAACACCGGGGAGCTGTTTTTT.

CDR3 sequence: CSVDRGGAVETQYF. The CDR3 bases are TGCAGCGTTGATCGCGGGGGGGCCGTAGAGACCCAGTACTTC. The V and J genes are TRBV29-1 and TRBJ2-5, with 9 bases identical to TRBD2. The CDR3 has 14 residues. The junction had 6 bases not matched to a gene; V was cut back by 3 bases and J by 4 bases. Germline V gene data show CDR1 as SQVTM and CDR2 as ANQGSEA.

Many counts were recorded for this clonotype. The chain has TRBV4-2 and TRBJ2-1; 11 positions agree with TRBD2. This CDR3 is built from 16 residues. CDR1 and CDR2 (germline): LGHNA, YNFKEQ. Trimming at V came to 0 bases and at J to 8 bases, leaving 6 bases not matched to a gene. The DNA for the CDR3 is TGTGCCAGCAGCCAAGAGGCCGGGACTAGCGGTTATGAGCAGTTCTTC. Amino acid sequence: CASSQEAGTSGYEQFF.

V usage is TRBV5-1 and J usage is TRBJ2-3; D may correspond to TRBD1 or TRBD2 (6 bases each). Between the trimmed V and J ends, which lost 2 bases and 4 bases, there was a span of 14 bases. There are 15 residues in the CDR3. The germline V gene has CDR1 SGHRS and CDR2 YFSETQ. CDR3 DNA: TGCGCCAGCAGCTTTAGGGGGGAAGTGGCAGATACGCAGTATTTT. This sequence encodes CASSFRGEVADTQYF.

This clonotype occurred many times. V and J are TRBV7-9 and TRBJ2-3, with TRBD2 as a possible D gene (6 bases). There are 16 residues in the CDR3. Germline values: CDR1 SEHNR, CDR2 FQNEAQ (reference sequence). Trimming took off 3 bases at V and 2 bases at J, with 15 bases between the two ends. CDR3 amino acids: CASSFSQRADTDTQYF. The CDR3 region has the DNA TGTGCCAGCAGCTTCTCCCAGCGGGCTGACACAGATACGCAGTATTTT.

Concerning this clonotype: A read error may be the cause here, since a much bigger clone is one base away. The chain couples TRBV11-2 to TRBJ1-1; D is uncertain. Germline CDR1 SGHAT, CDR2 FQNNGV. This CDR3 spans 11 amino acids. The V and J ends lost 8 bases and 8 bases respectively, with 12 bases between them. The CDR3 DNA reads as TGTGCCAGCGGCCACGAGAGAGAAGCTTTCTTT. Protein: CASGHEREAFF.

In the case of this clonotype: This CDR3 fails to terminate in the conserved phenylalanine or tryptophan, so it likely reflects a read error. The chain employs TRBV6-1 and TRBJ2-2; 7 bases map to TRBD1. Germline assignment: CDR1 MNHNS and CDR2 SASEGT. J was trimmed by 0 bases and V by 6 bases; bases with no gene match: 7. The CDR3 covers 16 residues. The CDR3 sequence: CASRLRGYANTGELFS. In DNA form, the CDR3 reads TGTGCCAGCAGACTCAGGGGGTACGCGAACACCGGGGAGCTGTTTTCT.

This clonotype was counted at least ten times. This sequence joins TRBV11-2 and TRBJ2-7; D not certain. V was trimmed by 1 base and J by 3 bases, leaving 7 bases between them. Germline CDR1 is SGHAT and CDR2 is FQNNGV. The CDR3 extends over 13 amino acids. The DNA of the CDR3 is TGTGCCAGCAGCTTAGGCGTAGGCTACGAGCAGTACTTC. Its translation: CASSLGVGYEQYF. Complete variable domain (other parts from reference TRBV11-2 and TRBJ2-7): EAGVAQSPRYKIIEKRQSVAFWCNPISGHATLYWYQQILGQGPKLLIQFQNNGVVDDSQLPKDRFSAERLKGVDSTLKIQPAKLEDSAVYLCASSLGVGYEQYFGPGTRLTVT.

The chain uses TRBV24-1 and TRBJ2-5; tentatively, D is TRBD2 (6 bases). Trimming took 3 bases from V and 1 from J, leaving 17 bases between them. The CDR3 length is 17 residues. In germline, CDR1 is KGHDR, CDR2 SFDVKD. As DNA, the CDR3 is TGTGCCACCAGTGATAGGAGGACGGAGGGTTTCCAAGAGACCCAGTACTTC. Translation: CATSDRRTEGFQETQYF.